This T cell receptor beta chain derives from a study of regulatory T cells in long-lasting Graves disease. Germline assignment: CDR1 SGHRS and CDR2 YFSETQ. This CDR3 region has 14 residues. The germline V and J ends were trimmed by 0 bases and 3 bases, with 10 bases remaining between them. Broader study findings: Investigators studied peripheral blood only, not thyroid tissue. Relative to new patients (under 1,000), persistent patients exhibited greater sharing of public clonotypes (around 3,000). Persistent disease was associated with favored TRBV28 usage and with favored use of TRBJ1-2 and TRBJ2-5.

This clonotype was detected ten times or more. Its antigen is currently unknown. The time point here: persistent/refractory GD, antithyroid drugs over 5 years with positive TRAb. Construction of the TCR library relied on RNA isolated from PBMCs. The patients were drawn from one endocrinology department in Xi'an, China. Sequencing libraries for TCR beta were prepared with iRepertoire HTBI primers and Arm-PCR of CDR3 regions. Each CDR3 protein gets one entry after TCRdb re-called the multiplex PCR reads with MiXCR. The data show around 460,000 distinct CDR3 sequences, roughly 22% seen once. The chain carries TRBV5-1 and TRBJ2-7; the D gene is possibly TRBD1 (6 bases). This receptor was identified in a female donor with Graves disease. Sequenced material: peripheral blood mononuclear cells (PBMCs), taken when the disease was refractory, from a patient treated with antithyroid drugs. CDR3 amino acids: CASSLAQGHYEQYF. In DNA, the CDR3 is TGCGCCAGCAGCTTGGCCCAGGGGCACTACGAGCAGTACTTC.